This T cell receptor (beta chain) was found in a study of cytomegalovirus exposure and HLA in healthy donors. Across the whole study: In terms of ancestry, the Caucasian-associated cluster contained roughly 81% of the 300 to 400 genotyped donors. Study-wide points: Altogether, 170 or so TCR beta chains were recorded as cytomegalovirus-associated.

The CDR3 sequence is 15 residues long. Germline-derived CDR1 and CDR2 are SGHAT and FQNNGV. V shed 1 base, J shed 1 base, and the junction held 4 bases outside the gene matches. Concerning this clone: Antigen: not known.

The PCR was carried out with 60 Vbeta primers and 13 Jbeta primers. The assay was immunoSEQ multiplex PCR, and TCRdb's table has in-frame clones only and misses some. The table records 150,000 or so clones, around two thirds of them present only once. The chain carries TRBV11-2 and TRBJ2-7; TRBD2 aligns across 7 bases. Sample: PBMCs. This clonotype was obtained from a man younger than 45 in good health and CMV-seropositive. The CDR3 is CASSLGGRESYEQYF. The DNA of the CDR3 is TGTGCCAGCAGCTTAGGCGGGAGAGAATCCTACGAGCAGTACTTC.